These T cell receptor beta chains were read from a single sample in a study of blood T cell repertoires in COVID-19. TCRdb's table, derived via immunoSEQ multiplex PCR, lists solely in-frame clones and lacks some. The table has about 55,000 clones, roughly four fifths seen once; the top ten hold under 2%. Sequenced input: peripheral blood. These receptors were taken from a woman aged 55-69 years with acute or convalescent COVID-19. Both conserved end residues are part of each CDR3. D genes are given only for firm matches. Some rows have no size entry. The others give once, few or many, or a class for an expanded clone.

abundance: few; d_gene: TRBD1; j_gene: TRBJ2-1; v_gene: TRBV7-3; CDR3nt: TGTGCCAGCAGCGTAGGACAGGGGGAAAGGGGGAATGAGCAGTTCTTC; CDR3aa: CASSVGQGERGNEQFF
abundance: .; d_gene: .; j_gene: TRBJ2-2; v_gene: TRBV29-1; CDR3nt: TGCAGCGTTGGGGGCGGGATAACCGGGGAGCTGTTTTTT; CDR3aa: CSVGGGITGELFF
abundance: .; d_gene: .; j_gene: TRBJ2-5; v_gene: TRBV11-1; CDR3nt: TGTGCCAGCAGCTTAGACCGATCTCAGGAGACCCAGTACTTC; CDR3aa: CASSLDRSQETQYF
abundance: .; d_gene: TRBD1; j_gene: TRBJ1-2; v_gene: TRBV5-4; CDR3nt: TGTGCCAGCAGCTCCCTGACAGGGAACTATGGCTACACCTTC; CDR3aa: CASSSLTGNYGYTF
abundance: few; d_gene: .; j_gene: TRBJ2-2; v_gene: TRBV4-2; CDR3nt: TGTGCCAGCACCTCAGGTAGTTCGAACACCGGGGAGCTGTTTTTT; CDR3aa: CASTSGSSNTGELFF
abundance: .; d_gene: TRBD1; j_gene: TRBJ1-1; v_gene: TRBV29-1; CDR3nt: TGCAGCGGTTTAAGACAGGGCTCGGGCACTGAAGCTTTCTTT; CDR3aa: CSGLRQGSGTEAFF
abundance: .; d_gene: TRBD1; j_gene: TRBJ1-6; v_gene: TRBV30; CDR3nt: TGTGCCTGGTGGGGACAGGGCTATAATTCACCCCTCCACTTT; CDR3aa: CAWWGQGYNSPLHF
abundance: .; d_gene: .; j_gene: TRBJ1-3; v_gene: TRBV7-6; CDR3nt: TGTGCCAGCAGCGGGGAGGGACTCTCTGGAAACACCATATATTTT; CDR3aa: CASSGEGLSGNTIYF
abundance: .; d_gene: TRBD1; j_gene: TRBJ1-2; v_gene: TRBV28; CDR3nt: TGTGCCAGCAGTTTGCCCGGGACAGGGGGTGGCTACACCTTC; CDR3aa: CASSLPGTGGGYTF
abundance: .; d_gene: TRBD1; j_gene: TRBJ1-2; v_gene: TRBV5-8; CDR3nt: TGTGCCAGCAGCTTGCTTCAGGGGGACTCCTATGGCTACACCTTC; CDR3aa: CASSLLQGDSYGYTF
abundance: once; d_gene: .; j_gene: TRBJ1-5; v_gene: TRBV29-1; CDR3nt: TGCAGCGTTGGGGGGACAAGAAATCAGCCCCAGCATTTT; CDR3aa: CSVGGTRNQPQHF
abundance: .; d_gene: TRBD1; j_gene: TRBJ1-2; v_gene: TRBV27; CDR3nt: TGTGCCAGCAGTTGGGGACAGGGGGCCTCTGGCTACACCTTC; CDR3aa: CASSWGQGASGYTF
abundance: few; d_gene: TRBD1; j_gene: TRBJ2-7; v_gene: TRBV29-1; CDR3nt: TGCAGCGTCAGACAGGGGGACTACGAGCAGTACTTC; CDR3aa: CSVRQGDYEQYF
abundance: .; d_gene: TRBD2; j_gene: TRBJ2-7; v_gene: TRBV29-1; CDR3nt: TGCAGCGTTGCCTTCACTAGCGGGGGTTACGAGCAGTACTTC; CDR3aa: CSVAFTSGGYEQYF
abundance: .; d_gene: .; j_gene: TRBJ1-1; v_gene: TRBV12-3/TRBV12-4; CDR3nt: TGTGCCAGCAGTTATCAAATTCGGACTGAAGCTTTCTTT; CDR3aa: CASSYQIRTEAFF
abundance: .; d_gene: .; j_gene: TRBJ1-5; v_gene: TRBV10-2; CDR3nt: TGCGCCAGCAGTCGGCAGGGTAACAATCAGCCCCAGCATTTT; CDR3aa: CASSRQGNNQPQHF
abundance: .; d_gene: TRBD1; j_gene: TRBJ1-1; v_gene: TRBV5-1; CDR3nt: TGCGCCAGCAGCCCGTACCGGGACAGGGAGACCACTGAAGCTTTCTTT; CDR3aa: CASSPYRDRETTEAFF
abundance: .; d_gene: TRBD2; j_gene: TRBJ2-2; v_gene: TRBV2; CDR3nt: TGTGCCAGCAGTCCGCCGGGACTAGCGGACACCGGGGAGCTGTTTTTT; CDR3aa: CASSPPGLADTGELFF
abundance: .; d_gene: .; j_gene: TRBJ2-2; v_gene: TRBV27; CDR3nt: TGTGCCAGCAGTTCCTCGGACCCCGAGCGGGGGGAGCTGTTTTTT; CDR3aa: CASSSSDPERGELFF
abundance: .; d_gene: .; j_gene: TRBJ2-1; v_gene: TRBV7-2; CDR3nt: TGTGCCAGCAGCTTAGGGGCAGGATCCAGTGAGCAGTTCTTC; CDR3aa: CASSLGAGSSEQFF
abundance: .; d_gene: .; j_gene: TRBJ1-2; v_gene: TRBV3-1/TRBV3-2; CDR3nt: TGTGCCAGCAGCCAAGTCTCCAGCTATGGCTACACCTTC; CDR3aa: CASSQVSSYGYTF
abundance: .; d_gene: .; j_gene: TRBJ1-1; v_gene: TRBV6-5; CDR3nt: TGTGCCAGCAGTTACGTCGGGGGTCAGACTGAAGCTTTCTTT; CDR3aa: CASSYVGGQTEAFF
abundance: .; d_gene: .; j_gene: TRBJ2-6; v_gene: TRBV6-5; CDR3nt: TGTGCCAGCGCACAATTTTTCACTGGGGCCAACGTCCTGACTTTC; CDR3aa: CASAQFFTGANVLTF
abundance: .; d_gene: TRBD2; j_gene: TRBJ2-3; v_gene: TRBV5-1; CDR3nt: TGCGCCAGCAGCTCGGGACTAGCGGAAAGCACAGATACGCAGTATTTT; CDR3aa: CASSSGLAESTDTQYF
abundance: .; d_gene: TRBD1; j_gene: TRBJ1-6; v_gene: TRBV9; CDR3nt: TGTGCCAGCAGCGAGGACAGGGGCCATTCACCCCTCCACTTT; CDR3aa: CASSEDRGHSPLHF
abundance: .; d_gene: TRBD2; j_gene: TRBJ2-1; v_gene: TRBV7-6; CDR3nt: TGTGCCAGCAGCCTACGCGGGAGTAGCAATGAGCAGTTCTTC; CDR3aa: CASSLRGSSNEQFF
abundance: few; d_gene: .; j_gene: TRBJ2-7; v_gene: TRBV7-6; CDR3nt: TGTGCCAGCAGCTTATTTGCAGGACATCTCTCCTACGAGCAGTACTTC; CDR3aa: CASSLFAGHLSYEQYF
abundance: .; d_gene: .; j_gene: TRBJ2-6; v_gene: TRBV4-1; CDR3nt: TGCGCCAGCAGCCAAGTCCCAGGGATTTTCTCTGGGGCCAACGTCCTGACTTTC; CDR3aa: CASSQVPGIFSGANVLTF
abundance: .; d_gene: .; j_gene: TRBJ2-1; v_gene: TRBV30; CDR3nt: TGTGCCTGGGGCAGCGGGACAAGCTCCTACAATGAGCAGTTCTTC; CDR3aa: CAWGSGTSSYNEQFF
abundance: few; d_gene: .; j_gene: TRBJ2-2; v_gene: TRBV14; CDR3nt: TGTGCCAGCAGCCTGACAGCGTTCGGTACCCACACCGGGGAGCTGTTTTTT; CDR3aa: CASSLTAFGTHTGELFF
abundance: .; d_gene: TRBD1; j_gene: TRBJ1-2; v_gene: TRBV5-1; CDR3nt: TGCGCCAGCAGTTTGGGGACAGGGATCGATGGCTACACCTTC; CDR3aa: CASSLGTGIDGYTF
abundance: .; d_gene: .; j_gene: TRBJ1-1; v_gene: TRBV25-1; CDR3nt: TGTGCCAGCAGTGAAACGACAGGAGCTGAAGCTTTCTTT; CDR3aa: CASSETTGAEAFF
abundance: .; d_gene: TRBD2; j_gene: TRBJ2-3; v_gene: TRBV15; CDR3nt: TGTGCCACCAGCAGAGATCCCCCACTGTTAGCGGGGGATCTAAGCACAGATACGCAGTATTTT; CDR3aa: CATSRDPPLLAGDLSTDTQYF
abundance: .; d_gene: TRBD1; j_gene: TRBJ1-1; v_gene: TRBV12-5; CDR3nt: TGTGCTAGTGGTTTGGTCCCGGGACAGGGTCAAGCTTTCTTT; CDR3aa: CASGLVPGQGQAFF
abundance: few; d_gene: .; j_gene: TRBJ1-5; v_gene: TRBV6-5; CDR3nt: TGTGCCAGCAGCACAGGGCCCCTACAGCCCCAGCATTTT; CDR3aa: CASSTGPLQPQHF
abundance: .; d_gene: TRBD2; j_gene: TRBJ2-1; v_gene: TRBV29-1; CDR3nt: TGCAGCGTTGGTTCTTACGGGAGGGCGGTCGAGCAGTTCTTC; CDR3aa: CSVGSYGRAVEQFF
abundance: .; d_gene: TRBD1; j_gene: TRBJ1-4; v_gene: TRBV6-2/TRBV6-3; CDR3nt: TGTGCCAGCAGCTCCTGGACAGGGGTTCGTGAAAAACTGTTTTTT; CDR3aa: CASSSWTGVREKLFF
abundance: .; d_gene: TRBD2; j_gene: TRBJ2-7; v_gene: TRBV28; CDR3nt: TGTGCCAGCAGTTTAACGGCGGGGGGGAACTACGAGCAGTACTTC; CDR3aa: CASSLTAGGNYEQYF
abundance: .; d_gene: .; j_gene: TRBJ1-5; v_gene: TRBV15; CDR3nt: TGTGCCACCAGCGGGCAGGGGAACCGGCAGCCCCAGCATTTT; CDR3aa: CATSGQGNRQPQHF
abundance: .; d_gene: .; j_gene: TRBJ1-1; v_gene: TRBV28; CDR3nt: TGTGCCAGCAGTATAACTACAGGAAACACTGAAGCTTTCTTT; CDR3aa: CASSITTGNTEAFF
abundance: .; d_gene: .; j_gene: TRBJ2-7; v_gene: TRBV4-1; CDR3nt: TGCGCCAGCAGCCAAGGCCGCGGAGGCGGGACCTCCTACGAGCAGTACTTC; CDR3aa: CASSQGRGGGTSYEQYF
abundance: .; d_gene: TRBD1; j_gene: TRBJ2-3; v_gene: TRBV6-4; CDR3nt: TGTGCCAGCAGTGATAACCGAGGGGGCGATACGCAGTATTTT; CDR3aa: CASSDNRGGDTQYF
abundance: .; d_gene: TRBD1; j_gene: TRBJ1-1; v_gene: TRBV3-1/TRBV3-2; CDR3nt: TGTGCCAGCAGCCACAGGGGGCGTCCTGAAGCTTTCTTT; CDR3aa: CASSHRGRPEAFF